This is a list of T cell receptor beta chains from one sample in a study of cytomegalovirus exposure and HLA in healthy donors. Data came from immunoSEQ multiplex PCR; TCRdb stores just in-frame clones and leaves some out. This table holds about 180,000 clones, approximately 80% found once. Source material: PBMCs. These receptors were taken from a man in his sixties in good health and CMV-seronegative. The CDR3 runs from the conserved cysteine through the conserved F or W. Each record gives: V gene, J gene, clone size, D gene, CDR3 protein, CDR3 DNA. D genes are given only for firm matches. Clone sizes are given selectively: once, few, many, or a class where the clone is expanded.

v_call: TRBV5-1
j_call: TRBJ2-6
clone_size: NA
d_call: NA
cdr3_aa: CASSLGRRSGANVLTF
cdr3_nt: TGCGCCAGCAGCTTGGGGCGGCGCTCTGGGGCCAACGTCCTGACTTTC

v_call: TRBV7-9
j_call: TRBJ2-7
clone_size: NA
d_call: NA
cdr3_aa: CASSNRETNYEQYF
cdr3_nt: TGTGCCAGCAGCAACAGGGAAACCAACTACGAGCAGTACTTC

v_call: TRBV15
j_call: TRBJ2-5
clone_size: NA
d_call: NA
cdr3_aa: CATSSGQGIETQYF
cdr3_nt: TGTGCCACCAGCAGCGGACAAGGGATAGAGACCCAGTACTTC

v_call: TRBV6-6
j_call: TRBJ2-3
clone_size: NA
d_call: TRBD2
cdr3_aa: CASSHVTSGTDTQYF
cdr3_nt: TGTGCCAGCAGCCACGTGACTAGCGGGACAGATACGCAGTATTTT

v_call: TRBV28
j_call: TRBJ2-7
clone_size: NA
d_call: TRBD1
cdr3_aa: CATWIPGTGLYEQYF
cdr3_nt: TGTGCCACCTGGATCCCAGGGACAGGTCTCTACGAGCAGTACTTC

v_call: TRBV4-2
j_call: TRBJ2-5
clone_size: NA
d_call: TRBD1
cdr3_aa: CASSQGHRDRGETQYF
cdr3_nt: TGTGCCAGCAGCCAAGGTCACCGGGACAGAGGGGAGACCCAGTACTTC

v_call: TRBV27
j_call: TRBJ2-7
clone_size: NA
d_call: TRBD2
cdr3_aa: CASSPGTSGYEQYF
cdr3_nt: TGTGCCAGCAGCCCCGGGACTAGCGGATACGAGCAGTACTTC

v_call: TRBV19
j_call: TRBJ1-5
clone_size: NA
d_call: TRBD1
cdr3_aa: CASSIQGAGYQPQNF
cdr3_nt: TGTGCCAGTAGTATCCAGGGGGCGGGGTATCAGCCCCAGAATTTT

v_call: TRBV6-1
j_call: TRBJ2-2
clone_size: NA
d_call: NA
cdr3_aa: CASKSSVYTGELFF
cdr3_nt: TGTGCCAGCAAGAGTAGCGTCTACACCGGGGAGCTGTTTTTT

v_call: TRBV5-8
j_call: TRBJ1-1
clone_size: NA
d_call: TRBD1
cdr3_aa: CASSYRGGLATEAFF
cdr3_nt: TGTGCCAGCAGCTATCGAGGGGGCCTGGCCACTGAAGCTTTCTTT

v_call: TRBV5-1
j_call: TRBJ2-1
clone_size: NA
d_call: NA
cdr3_aa: CASSLVVRQRSNEQFF
cdr3_nt: TGCGCCAGCAGCTTGGTGGTTCGGCAGAGGTCCAATGAGCAGTTCTTC

v_call: TRBV4-2
j_call: TRBJ1-5
clone_size: NA
d_call: NA
cdr3_aa: CASSSGAVSNQPQHF
cdr3_nt: TGTGCCAGCAGTTCAGGGGCAGTGAGCAATCAGCCCCAGCATTTT

v_call: TRBV5-4
j_call: TRBJ1-1
clone_size: NA
d_call: NA
cdr3_aa: CASSLRVDTEAFF
cdr3_nt: TGTGCCAGCAGCCTCAGGGTGGACACTGAAGCTTTCTTT

v_call: TRBV30
j_call: TRBJ1-1
clone_size: NA
d_call: NA
cdr3_aa: CAWSDKQGAMNTEAFF
cdr3_nt: TGTGCCTGGAGCGACAAACAGGGAGCCATGAACACTGAAGCTTTCTTT

v_call: TRBV4-2
j_call: TRBJ2-3
clone_size: NA
d_call: TRBD2
cdr3_aa: CASSQELSGDLTDTQYF
cdr3_nt: TGTGCCAGCAGCCAAGAACTTAGCGGGGATCTCACAGATACGCAGTATTTT

v_call: TRBV25-1
j_call: TRBJ1-1
clone_size: NA
d_call: TRBD1
cdr3_aa: CASRPAGQMNTEAFF
cdr3_nt: TGTGCCAGCAGGCCGGCGGGACAGATGAACACTGAAGCTTTCTTT

v_call: TRBV5-4
j_call: TRBJ1-2
clone_size: NA
d_call: TRBD1
cdr3_aa: CASSLALTGGYGGYTF
cdr3_nt: TGTGCCAGCAGCTTGGCCTTGACAGGGGGTTATGGGGGCTACACCTTC

v_call: TRBV5-4
j_call: TRBJ2-5
clone_size: NA
d_call: NA
cdr3_aa: CASSGGTATQYF
cdr3_nt: TGTGCCAGCAGCGGCGGGACAGCGACCCAGTACTTC

v_call: TRBV7-2
j_call: TRBJ2-3
clone_size: NA
d_call: TRBD2
cdr3_aa: CASSLGLAGLVQYF
cdr3_nt: TGTGCCAGCAGCTTAGGACTAGCGGGGCTCGTGCAGTATTTT

v_call: TRBV5-6
j_call: TRBJ1-2
clone_size: NA
d_call: NA
cdr3_aa: CASSLVGGGYGYTF
cdr3_nt: TGTGCCAGCAGCTTGGTTGGGGGAGGCTATGGCTACACCTTC

v_call: TRBV6-6
j_call: TRBJ1-2
clone_size: NA
d_call: TRBD1
cdr3_aa: CASSYSGTGSRYGYTF
cdr3_nt: TGTGCCAGCAGTTACTCGGGGACAGGAAGCCGCTATGGCTACACCTTC

v_call: TRBV18
j_call: TRBJ2-2
clone_size: NA
d_call: NA
cdr3_aa: CASSRTGSGELFF
cdr3_nt: TGTGCCAGCTCGCGTACAGGTTCCGGGGAGCTGTTTTTT

v_call: TRBV6-5
j_call: TRBJ2-1
clone_size: NA
d_call: TRBD1
cdr3_aa: CASSYGQGEYNEQFF
cdr3_nt: TGTGCCAGCAGTTACGGACAGGGGGAGTACAATGAGCAGTTCTTC

v_call: TRBV7-8
j_call: TRBJ2-1
clone_size: NA
d_call: TRBD2
cdr3_aa: CASSKTGSGQSSYNEQFF
cdr3_nt: TGTGCCAGCAGCAAGACGGGTAGCGGGCAAAGCTCCTACAATGAGCAGTTCTTC

v_call: TRBV10-3
j_call: TRBJ2-3
clone_size: once
d_call: TRBD2
cdr3_aa: CAISGETSGGQGTDTQYF
cdr3_nt: TGTGCCATCAGCGGGGAGACTAGCGGGGGGCAAGGCACAGATACGCAGTATTTT

v_call: TRBV5-6
j_call: TRBJ2-5
clone_size: NA
d_call: TRBD2
cdr3_aa: CASSLDIAGGVETQYF
cdr3_nt: TGTGCCAGCAGCTTGGATATAGCGGGAGGAGTGGAGACCCAGTACTTC

v_call: TRBV5-6
j_call: TRBJ1-4
clone_size: NA
d_call: TRBD1
cdr3_aa: CASSGRRAGGFSFGEKLFF
cdr3_nt: TGTGCCAGCAGCGGACGCCGGGCAGGGGGATTTTCGTTTGGGGAAAAACTGTTTTTT

v_call: TRBV2
j_call: TRBJ2-3
clone_size: NA
d_call: TRBD1
cdr3_aa: CASSGGQERNTQYF
cdr3_nt: TGTGCCAGCAGCGGGGGACAGGAGCGGAATACGCAGTATTTT

v_call: TRBV6-1
j_call: TRBJ2-7
clone_size: few
d_call: TRBD1
cdr3_aa: CAYDRGHEQYF
cdr3_nt: TGTGCCTATGACAGGGGGCACGAGCAGTACTTC

v_call: TRBV10-3
j_call: TRBJ2-7
clone_size: NA
d_call: TRBD1
cdr3_aa: CAISDGDRVYEQYF
cdr3_nt: TGTGCCATCAGTGATGGGGACAGGGTCTACGAGCAGTACTTC

v_call: TRBV6-6
j_call: TRBJ2-5
clone_size: NA
d_call: TRBD1
cdr3_aa: CASTYSGQGGETQYF
cdr3_nt: TGTGCCAGCACGTACTCTGGACAGGGGGGAGAGACCCAGTACTTC

v_call: TRBV7-9
j_call: TRBJ2-5
clone_size: NA
d_call: TRBD1
cdr3_aa: CASSLGDSAASQYF
cdr3_nt: TGTGCCAGCAGCTTGGGGGACAGCGCTGCGTCCCAGTACTTC

v_call: TRBV30
j_call: TRBJ1-1
clone_size: NA
d_call: NA
cdr3_aa: CAWTLDRLNTEAFF
cdr3_nt: TGTGCCTGGACCCTAGACAGGCTGAACACTGAAGCTTTCTTT

v_call: TRBV5-1
j_call: TRBJ2-7
clone_size: NA
d_call: TRBD2
cdr3_aa: CASSLVTSGGYEQYF
cdr3_nt: TGCGCCAGCAGCTTGGTAACTAGCGGGGGCTACGAGCAGTACTTC

v_call: TRBV5-1
j_call: TRBJ1-2
clone_size: NA
d_call: TRBD1
cdr3_aa: CASSPGQTYGYTF
cdr3_nt: TGCGCCAGCAGCCCGGGACAGACGTATGGCTACACCTTC

v_call: TRBV2
j_call: TRBJ1-4
clone_size: NA
d_call: NA
cdr3_aa: CASSEKSSSNEKLFF
cdr3_nt: TGTGCCAGCAGTGAAAAAAGTAGTAGTAATGAAAAACTGTTTTTT

v_call: TRBV7-8
j_call: TRBJ2-1
clone_size: NA
d_call: TRBD2
cdr3_aa: CASSRNAGGRNEQFF
cdr3_nt: TGTGCCAGCAGCCGAAATGCGGGGGGACGTAATGAGCAGTTCTTC

v_call: TRBV4-3
j_call: TRBJ2-1
clone_size: few
d_call: TRBD2
cdr3_aa: CASSQAGGPSEQFF
cdr3_nt: TGCGCCAGCAGCCAAGCGGGAGGGCCTAGTGAGCAGTTCTTC

v_call: TRBV2
j_call: TRBJ1-6
clone_size: NA
d_call: TRBD1
cdr3_aa: CASGVGQVNNSPLHF
cdr3_nt: TGTGCCAGCGGGGTCGGACAGGTCAATAATTCACCCCTCCACTTT

v_call: TRBV5-1
j_call: TRBJ2-7
clone_size: NA
d_call: NA
cdr3_aa: CASSLASLATYEQYF
cdr3_nt: TGCGCCAGCAGCTTGGCCAGTCTAGCTACCTACGAGCAGTACTTC

v_call: TRBV5-1
j_call: TRBJ1-1
clone_size: NA
d_call: TRBD1
cdr3_aa: CASSKGQGSMNTEAFF
cdr3_nt: TGCGCCAGCAGCAAGGGACAGGGGTCGATGAACACTGAAGCTTTCTTT

v_call: TRBV7-9
j_call: TRBJ1-1
clone_size: NA
d_call: TRBD1
cdr3_aa: CASSPITGGTEAFF
cdr3_nt: TGTGCCAGCAGCCCTATCACAGGGGGTACTGAAGCTTTCTTT

v_call: TRBV2
j_call: TRBJ2-7
clone_size: NA
d_call: NA
cdr3_aa: CASSESRTNYEQYF
cdr3_nt: TGTGCCAGCAGTGAATCTCGGACAAACTACGAGCAGTACTTC

v_call: TRBV7-2
j_call: TRBJ2-1
clone_size: NA
d_call: TRBD1
cdr3_aa: CASRRIAGTGEFF
cdr3_nt: TGTGCCAGCAGGCGAATTGCCGGGACAGGGGAGTTCTTC

v_call: TRBV28
j_call: TRBJ2-7
clone_size: NA
d_call: TRBD2
cdr3_aa: CASSPMSGRGEQYF
cdr3_nt: TGTGCCAGCAGCCCCATGAGCGGGAGAGGAGAGCAGTACTTC

v_call: TRBV7-9
j_call: TRBJ1-5
clone_size: NA
d_call: TRBD1
cdr3_aa: CASSFQGAVQPQHF
cdr3_nt: TGTGCCAGCAGCTTCCAGGGGGCAGTTCAGCCCCAGCATTTT

v_call: TRBV5-6
j_call: TRBJ1-4
clone_size: few
d_call: TRBD1
cdr3_aa: CASSTLRQGNWATNEKLFF
cdr3_nt: TGTGCCAGCAGCACCCTCCGACAGGGAAATTGGGCAACTAATGAAAAACTGTTTTTT